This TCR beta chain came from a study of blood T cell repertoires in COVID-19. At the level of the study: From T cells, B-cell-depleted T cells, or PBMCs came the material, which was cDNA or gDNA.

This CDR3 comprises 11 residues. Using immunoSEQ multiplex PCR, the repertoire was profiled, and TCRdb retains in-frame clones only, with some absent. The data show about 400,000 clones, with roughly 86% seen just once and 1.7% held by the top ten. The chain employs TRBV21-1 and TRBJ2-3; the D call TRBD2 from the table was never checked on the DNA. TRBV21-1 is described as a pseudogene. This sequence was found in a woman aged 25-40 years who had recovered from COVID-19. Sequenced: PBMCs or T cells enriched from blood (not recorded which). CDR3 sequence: CACGGTDTQYF. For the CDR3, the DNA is TGTGCCTGCGGGGGCACAGATACGCAGTATTTT.